Shown below are 18 T cell receptor beta chains from a single sample sequenced in a study of blood T cell repertoires in COVID-19 (dated by TCRdb to the early 2020s). The receptor library was made with the immunoSEQ multiplex PCR assay. TCRdb's version of the immuneACCESS table is confined to in-frame rearrangements and falls short of the full clone set. An unresolved V gene accounts for under half of the shortfall where checked; the remainder is of unknown origin. Within this sample are roughly 110,000 clones, with roughly nine tenths of them counted one time only. Approximately 5% of the sample is taken by the ten largest. Input material: peripheral blood. The receptor source for this set is a man in his forties or fifties with active or convalescent COVID-19.

The chain links TRBV30 to TRBJ1-6; 8 nucleotides agree with TRBD1. With 5 bases clipped from V and 6 bases from J, the junction kept 6 bases outside the gene matches. Looked up from germline, CDR1 is GTSNPN and CDR2 is SVGIG (reference sequence). The CDR3 runs 14 residues. In DNA form, the CDR3 reads TGTGCCTGGGGACAGGGAGGTCGTAATTCACCCCTCCACTTT. Translated: CAWGQGGRNSPLHF.

The rearrangement links TRBV5-1 to TRBJ2-2; 12 positions match TRBD1. Germline V lookup: CDR1 SGHRS, CDR2 YFSETQ. V dropped 4 bases and J dropped 6; count of bases not matched to a gene: 10. The CDR3 length is 17 residues. The CDR3 loop is CASSVNPGQGASGELFF. CDR3 sequence (DNA): TGCGCCAGCAGCGTGAACCCGGGACAGGGGGCCTCCGGGGAGCTGTTTTTT. The full variable domain, with the rest looked up from reference TRBV5-1 and TRBJ2-2, is KAGVTQTPRYLIKTRGQQVTLSCSPISGHRSVSWYQQTPGQGLQFLFEYFSETQRNKGNFPGRFSGRQFSNSRSEMNVSTLELGDSALYLCASSVNPGQGASGELFFGEGSRLTVL.

The V gene is TRBV11-2, the J gene TRBJ1-2, with D unresolved. Germline V gene lookup returns CDR1 SGHAT and CDR2 FQNNGV. The CDR3 covers 15 residues. V gave up 0 bases and J gave up 6 bases, with 14 bases separating them. This chain's CDR3 is CASSLDYAGSNGYTF. The CDR3 region has the DNA TGTGCCAGCAGCTTAGATTACGCAGGCTCCAATGGCTACACCTTC.

This sequence joins TRBV6-4 and TRBJ2-1; 13 nucleotides align to TRBD2. V was clipped by 5 bases and J by 15 bases; unmatched bases: 7. The CDR3 extends over 13 amino acids. CDR1 is MRHNA and CDR2 is SNTAGT in the germline V gene. The CDR3 here is CASSTTGTSGVFF. The CDR3 DNA is TGTGCCAGCAGTACCACCGGGACTAGCGGGGTGTTCTTC.

The V call is TRBV6-5, the J call TRBJ2-5, with 7 bases matching TRBD2. The CDR3 extends over 14 amino acids. With 4 bases clipped from V and 5 bases from J, the junction kept 7 bases outside the gene matches. From germline, CDR1 is MNHEY and CDR2 SVGAGI. CDR3 nucleotides: TGTGCCAGCAGTTTCGGGACTACGCAGGAGACCCAGTACTTC. It encodes CASSFGTTQETQYF.

The chain joins TRBV7-2 to TRBJ2-7, with D unclear. Trimming took 0 bases from V and 5 from J, leaving 5 bases between them. CDR3 length: 12 residues. Germline V lookup: CDR1 SGHTA, CDR2 FQGNSA. The CDR3 region has the DNA TGTGCCAGCAGCTTAGCGCGGCACGAGCAGTACTTC. This codes for CASSLARHEQYF. The whole variable domain, filled in from reference TRBV7-2 and TRBJ2-7, reads GAGVSQSPSNKVTEKGKDVELRCDPISGHTALYWYRQSLGQGLEFLIYFQGNSAPDKSGLPSDRFSAERTGGSVSTLTIQRTQQEDSAVYLCASSLARHEQYFGPGTRLTVT.

V and J are TRBV2 and TRBJ2-6, with a possible D match to TRBD1 (5 bases). There are 15 residues in the CDR3. CDR1 and CDR2 (germline): SNHLY, FYNNEI. Trimming stripped 6 bases from V and 1 base from J, with 10 bases between. The CDR3 nucleotides read TGTGCCAGCAGAGAACAGGTTTCTGGGGCCAACGTCCTGACTTTC. This translates into CASREQVSGANVLTF.

This chain uses TRBV28 with TRBJ1-2; D not resolved. The germline V gene has CDR1 MDHEN and CDR2 SYDVKM. The CDR3 runs to 17 residues. With 2 bases removed from V and 4 bases from J, the gap between germline ends came to 20 bases. CDR3 sequence (DNA): TGTGCCAGCAGTTTAAACCCTAGCAGCGATCACCTCTATGGCTACACCTTC. Its translation: CASSLNPSSDHLYGYTF.

Only one count was recorded for this clone. The chain couples TRBV11-2 to TRBJ1-3, with D possibly being TRBD1 (5 bases). Trimming removed 5 bases from V and 0 bases from J, with 11 bases in between. CDR1 and CDR2 from the germline V gene are SGHAT and FQNNGV. The CDR3 loop spans 15 amino acids. CDR3 protein: CASSLTDLSGNTIYF. CDR3 coding DNA: TGTGCCAGCAGCCTGACAGATCTCTCTGGAAACACCATATATTTT.

This clone was seen a few times. CDR3: CASSPPTSGTYEQYF. In DNA form, the CDR3 reads TGTGCCAGCTCACCGCCCACTAGCGGGACCTACGAGCAGTACTTC. This chain connects TRBV18 to TRBJ2-7; 10 bases agree with TRBD2. Germline CDR1 KGHSH, CDR2 LQKENI. This CDR3 spans 15 amino acids. V gave up 3 bases and J gave up 2 bases; unmatched junction bases: 4.

V usage is TRBV21-1 and J usage is TRBJ2-7; the D call in the table, TRBD2, was not verified against the DNA. TRBV21-1 is listed as a pseudogene. CDR3 length equals 17 residues. CDR3 protein: CASTSASGAGARYEQYF. DNA for the CDR3: TGTGCCAGCACCTCCGCTTCGGGAGCGGGCGCCCGGTACGAGCAGTACTTC.

This rearrangement joins TRBV18 to TRBJ2-1, with 9 bases matching TRBD1. The ends lost 6 bases at V and 1 base at J; junction bases unmatched: 4. The CDR3 has 15 residues. Germline V gene sequence: CDR1 KGHSH, CDR2 LQKENI. CDR3 in amino acids: CASSPGQGSYNEQFF. The CDR3 DNA is TGTGCCAGCTCGCCGGGACAGGGTTCCTACAATGAGCAGTTCTTC.

V and J are TRBV24-1 and TRBJ2-7, with D unresolved. V was pared by 2 bases and J by 0 bases, with 4 bases between. The CDR3 is 13 amino acids. The germline CDR1 and CDR2 sequences are KGHDR and SFDVKD. CDR3 sequence reads: CATSDSLSYEQYF. In nucleotides, the CDR3 is TGTGCCACCAGTGATTCTCTCTCCTACGAGCAGTACTTC.

J is TRBJ1-5 and V is TRBV4-1, with D hard to call. Germline V gene data show CDR1 as MGHRA and CDR2 as YSYEKL. Trimming removed 0 bases from V and 4 bases from J, with 10 bases in between. The CDR3 extends over 15 amino acids. For the CDR3, the DNA is TGCGCCAGCAGCCAAGATGGGAGGGTTAATCAGCCCCAGCATTTT. Its translation is CASSQDGRVNQPQHF.

The V gene is TRBV10-1, the J gene TRBJ2-3; unclear D gene. There are 13 residues in the CDR3. Germline V gives CDR1 WNHNN, CDR2 SYGVQD (reference sequence). Trimming cost V 6 bases and J 4 bases, with 11 bases left between them. CDR3 DNA sequence: TGCGCCAGCAGCCCAAGCATCCCAGATACGCAGTATTTT. Translating it yields CASSPSIPDTQYF.

This clone was counted a single time. The chain uses TRBV6-6 and TRBJ1-2; D remains ambiguous. Germline V gene sequence: CDR1 MNHNY, CDR2 SVGAGI (reference sequence). Trimming took off 4 bases at V and 4 bases at J, with 13 bases between the two ends. The CDR3 consists of 14 residues. CDR3 amino acids: CASSFLNFFYGYTF. CDR3 in DNA: TGTGCCAGCAGTTTCTTAAACTTTTTCTATGGCTACACCTTC.

The genes are TRBV5-6 and TRBJ1-5; 12 nucleotides line up with TRBD1. The V gene's germline CDR1 is SGHDT and CDR2 YYEEEE. J was trimmed by 0 bases and V by 4 bases; bases with no gene match: 11. CDR3 size: 19 residues. The CDR3 nucleotides read TGTGCCAGCAGCCCTTCCGGGACAGGGGGCCTGTATAGCAATCAGCCCCAGCATTTT. Encoded protein: CASSPSGTGGLYSNQPQHF.

CDR3 nucleotides: TGCGCCAGCAGGGGGGGAGCTAATTCACCCCTCCACTTT. Protein sequence: CASRGGANSPLHF. The chain joins TRBV10-2 to TRBJ1-6; perhaps TRBD1 as D (5 bases). Germline V CDR1 and CDR2: WSHSY, SAAADI. This CDR3 has 13 residues. Trimming removed 6 bases at V and 6 bases at J, with 9 bases between.